This record covers a single T cell receptor (beta chain). Its antigen is not identified. V was cut by 5 bases and J by 5 bases, with 21 bases left in between. Germline CDR1 SGHAT, CDR2 FQNNGV. The CDR3 runs to 16 residues. These data originate in a study of regulatory T cells in long-lasting Graves disease. The study, taken as a whole, reports: Having few samples may have compromised the accuracy. Researchers reported studying only peripheral blood, not thyroid tissue.

Arm-PCR of CDR3 regions and iRepertoire HTBI primers were used to build TCR beta libraries. Using its own MiXCR run on the multiplex PCR reads, TCRdb lists one record per CDR3 protein. Of some 320,000 distinct CDR3 sequences listed, more than 15% were seen once; the top ten hold more than 30%. Time point given: newly diagnosed GD, antithyroid drugs for less than 3 months. Extracted PBMC RNA gave rise to the TCR library. The V and J genes are TRBV11-2 and TRBJ2-5; TRBD2 is a possible D gene (7 bases). The sequences come from peripheral blood mononuclear cells (PBMCs), collected at new diagnosis, from a patient treated with antithyroid drugs. The clonotype comes from a female donor with Graves disease. The CDR3, as DNA: TGTGCCAGCAGCCAAGAGGGGGGAGGGTACGAGGAGACCCAGTACTTC. It translates to CASSQEGGGYEETQYF. Complete variable domain (other parts from reference TRBV11-2 and TRBJ2-5): EAGVAQSPRYKIIEKRQSVAFWCNPISGHATLYWYQQILGQGPKLLIQFQNNGVVDDSQLPKDRFSAERLKGVDSTLKIQPAKLEDSAVYLCASSQEGGGYEETQYFGPGTRLLVL.